A selection of T cell receptor beta chains follows, all from one sample in a study of patients and donors after allogeneic stem cell transplantation. TCRdb called the RT-PCR reads again in MiXCR, with one record for every CDR3 protein. This sample has approximately 20,000 distinct CDR3 sequences, with approximately 5% found just once. Material: blood, either unsorted or a sorted T cell fraction (not recorded which). The receptors were sampled from a human donor who was either an allogeneic HSCT recipient or a stem cell or donor lymphocyte infusion donor (not recorded which). It is not recorded whose cells these are; they may come from a transplant donor. CDR3s include the opening cysteine and the closing phenylalanine or tryptophan. The D gene is left open where the match is weak. Part of the rows lack a size; the others show once, few, many or a class for expanded clones.

d_call,j_call,v_call,clone_size,cdr3_aa,cdr3_nt
.,TRBJ2-5,TRBV3-1,many,CASSQEAQGTQYF,TGTGCCAGCAGCCAAGAGGCCCAAGGGACCCAGTACTTC
TRBD1,TRBJ2-7,TRBV15,.,CATSRAGQGRYF,TGTGCCACCAGCAGAGCAGGACAGGGTCGGTACTTC
.,TRBJ1-1,TRBV18,few,CASSPYQGSDTEAFF,TGTGCCAGCTCACCGTATCAGGGGTCGGACACTGAAGCTTTCTTT
.,TRBJ2-7,TRBV7-9,many,CASSFPHAEQYF,TGTGCCAGCAGCTTCCCTCACGCCGAGCAGTACTTC
.,TRBJ2-7,TRBV15,many,CATSTPRNRDTSYEQYF,TGTGCCACCAGCACCCCGAGAAACCGGGACACCTCCTACGAGCAGTACTTC
TRBD1,TRBJ1-1,TRBV7-9,many,CASSFGQGVSEAFF,TGTGCCAGCAGCTTTGGACAGGGGGTCTCTGAAGCTTTCTTT
TRBD2,TRBJ2-1,TRBV20-1,.,CSARVFIPGGFSYNEQFF,TGCAGTGCTAGAGTTTTTATCCCGGGGGGATTCTCCTACAATGAGCAGTTCTTC
.,TRBJ2-5,TRBV20-1,many,CSATRSVQETQYF,TGCAGTGCTACCCGGTCGGTCCAAGAGACCCAGTACTTC
.,TRBJ2-1,TRBV14,many,CASSRHLGHCNEQFF,TGTGCCAGCAGCCGCCACCTGGGACACTGCAATGAGCAGTTCTTC
.,TRBJ2-3,TRBV7-9,.,CASSSDGVHDTQYF,TGTGCCAGCAGCTCTGACGGGGTCCACGATACGCAGTATTTT
.,TRBJ2-3,TRBV7-8,.,CASSRDSALIGDTQYF,TGTGCCAGCAGCAGGGACTCGGCCTTGATCGGGGATACGCAGTATTTT
TRBD1,TRBJ1-1,TRBV19,many,CASRPFSDRASEAFF,TGTGCCAGCCGTCCCTTCTCTGACAGGGCGTCTGAAGCTTTCTTT
TRBD1,TRBJ1-1,TRBV10-3,many,CAITGQGSGTEAFF,TGTGCCATCACCGGACAGGGTTCGGGCACTGAAGCTTTCTTT
TRBD1,TRBJ1-2,TRBV6-1,many,CASRPDRGHYGYTF,TGTGCCAGCAGACCCGACAGGGGGCACTATGGCTACACCTTC
.,TRBJ2-1,TRBV29-1,many,CSVASGASSYNEQFF,TGCAGCGTCGCTTCGGGGGCGAGCTCCTACAATGAGCAGTTCTTC
TRBD1,TRBJ2-2,TRBV27,many,CASKPGGSGELFF,TGTGCCAGCAAGCCAGGGGGCTCCGGGGAGCTGTTTTTT
.,TRBJ1-2,TRBV7-9,many,CASSLEGFRGYTF,TGTGCCAGCAGCTTAGAGGGCTTTCGTGGCTACACCTTC
TRBD1,TRBJ2-7,TRBV5-8,many,CASSFGDRRDEQYF,TGTGCCAGCAGCTTCGGGGACAGAAGGGACGAGCAGTACTTC
.,TRBJ1-2,TRBV7-9,.,CASSPPGATPDTF,TGTGCCAGCAGCCCGCCGGGGGCGACGCCTGACACCTTC
.,TRBJ1-1,TRBV5-1,many,CASSGEMNTEAFF,TGCGCCAGCAGCGGAGAGATGAACACTGAAGCTTTCTTT
TRBD1,TRBJ1-2,TRBV12-3/TRBV12-4,medium-sized,CASSPPGQNYGYTF,TGTGCCAGCAGTCCCCCGGGACAGAACTATGGCTACACCTTC
.,TRBJ1-1,TRBV10-2,many,CASSRDTYTEAFF,TGCGCCAGCAGTCGGGACACCTACACTGAAGCTTTCTTT
.,TRBJ1-5,TRBV18,many,CASSQTSGPLLSNQPQHF,TGTGCCAGCTCACAGACGTCGGGACCCCTTCTAAGCAATCAGCCCCAGCATTTT
.,TRBJ2-5,TRBV29-1,many,CSVHLVLQETQYF,TGCAGCGTCCACCTAGTGTTACAAGAGACCCAGTACTTC
.,TRBJ1-1,TRBV20-1,many,CSAGKGVGTEAFF,TGCAGTGCTGGGAAGGGGGTTGGCACTGAAGCTTTCTTT
.,TRBJ2-1,TRBV5-8,few,CASSFGNIKSNEQFF,TGTGCCAGCAGCTTCGGGAATATAAAATCCAATGAGCAGTTCTTC
.,TRBJ1-1,TRBV12-3/TRBV12-4,few,CASSLGGDTEAFF,TGTGCCAGCAGTTTAGGGGGAGATACTGAAGCTTTCTTT
.,TRBJ2-7,TRBV20-1,many,CSAIEPYEQYF,TGCAGTGCTATAGAACCCTACGAGCAGTACTTC
.,TRBJ1-1,TRBV10-3,many,CAISEWGLEAFF,TGTGCCATCAGTGAGTGGGGCTTAGAAGCTTTCTTT
.,TRBJ1-4,TRBV30,.,CAWAVSLGEKLFF,TGTGCCTGGGCAGTCTCTCTTGGCGAAAAACTGTTTTTT
.,TRBJ2-1,TRBV12-5,many,CASGFWGAGEYNEQFF,TGTGCTAGTGGTTTTTGGGGGGCGGGAGAGTACAATGAGCAGTTCTTC
TRBD1,TRBJ1-5,TRBV4-2,many,CASSHQTGSSNQPQHF,TGTGCCAGCAGCCACCAGACAGGGTCCAGCAATCAGCCCCAGCATTTT
.,TRBJ1-3,TRBV19,few,CASSILVSGNTIYF,TGTGCCAGTAGTATACTGGTTTCTGGAAACACCATATATTTT
TRBD1,TRBJ1-2,TRBV18,.,CASSSGTGSLDYGYTF,TGTGCCAGCTCTTCCGGGACAGGGTCTCTCGACTATGGCTACACCTTC
TRBD1,TRBJ2-7,TRBV7-8,many,CASSSWTGGLYEQYF,TGTGCCAGCAGCTCCTGGACAGGTGGTCTCTACGAGCAGTACTTC
TRBD2,TRBJ2-1,TRBV20-1,many,CSAGRGSNEQFF,TGCAGTGCGGGGAGGGGCTCCAATGAGCAGTTCTTC
TRBD1,TRBJ1-1,TRBV7-9,.,CASSLRPGQGETEAFF,TGTGCCAGCAGCCTCCGACCCGGACAGGGGGAAACTGAAGCTTTCTTT
TRBD2,TRBJ2-7,TRBV5-1,many,CASSTSGDYYEQYF,TGCGCCAGCTCCACTAGCGGGGACTACTACGAGCAGTACTTC
TRBD1,TRBJ1-1,TRBV9,many,CASSVYPGQGTEAFF,TGTGCCAGCAGCGTCTATCCGGGACAGGGGACTGAAGCTTTCTTT
.,TRBJ2-5,TRBV11-1,many,CASSLSWSYRLVQETQYF,TGTGCCAGCAGCTTATCTTGGTCGTACAGGTTGGTCCAAGAGACCCAGTACTTC
.,TRBJ2-5,TRBV29-1,many,CSAQIGQETQYF,TGCAGCGCCCAGATAGGCCAAGAGACCCAGTACTTC